This T cell receptor beta chain was profiled in a study of cytomegalovirus exposure and HLA in healthy donors. General study points: In a later analysis, TCR beta V- and J-gene trimming was associated with a missense DCLRE1C variant. Researchers reported from a later analysis that most CMV-associated TCR beta chains appeared HLA-restricted. According to a later analysis, donors in an Asian-associated ancestry cluster reportedly had fewer N-insertions than the approximately 730-donor mean. Earlier analysis yielded a pattern in which most TCR beta V segments were productive about 90% or about 30% of the time.

The PCR had 60 Vbeta and 13 Jbeta primers. Repertoires were generated with immunoSEQ multiplex PCR, while TCRdb's copy carries only in-frame clones and drops some. The sample lists roughly 100,000 clones; over 60% were seen once. Concerning this clone: Antigen unknown.

The sample consisted of PBMCs. The receptor was derived from a woman aged 18-29 years in good health and CMV-seropositive.

For the CDR3, the DNA is TGTGCCTGGAGTTTTTTTGTGGGGGCCACCTACGAGCAGTACTTC. Residues: CAWSFFVGATYEQYF. V and J are TRBV30 and TRBJ2-7; D may be TRBD1 (6 bases). V was shortened by 2 bases and J by 2 bases, with 16 bases between the two germline ends. Germline CDR1 reads GTSNPN; CDR2 reads SVGIG (reference sequence). The CDR3 totals 15 residues.